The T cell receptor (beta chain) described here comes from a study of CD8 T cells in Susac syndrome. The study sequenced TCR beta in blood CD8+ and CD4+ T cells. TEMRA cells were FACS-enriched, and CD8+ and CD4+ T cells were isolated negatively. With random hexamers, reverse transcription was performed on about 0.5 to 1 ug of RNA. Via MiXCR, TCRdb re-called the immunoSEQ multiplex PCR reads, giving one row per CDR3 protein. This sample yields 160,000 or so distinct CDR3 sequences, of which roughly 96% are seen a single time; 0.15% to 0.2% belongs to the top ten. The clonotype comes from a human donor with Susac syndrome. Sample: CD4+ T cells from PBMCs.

CDR3 nucleotide sequence: TGTGCCAGCAGTCGGTCCCGGGACAGGGGTGTCTCTGGAAACACCATATATTTT. It codes for CASSRSRDRGVSGNTIYF. The genes are TRBV6-1 and TRBJ1-3; 10 positions match TRBD1. There are 18 residues in the CDR3. V shed 5 bases, J shed 0 bases, and the junction held 10 bases outside the gene matches. Per the germline V gene, CDR1 is MNHNS and CDR2 is SASEGT.